The TCR beta chain described here comes from a study of T cells in narcolepsy (dated by TCRdb to between 2017 and 2018). Notes on the research overall: Patients with narcolepsy type 1 or type 2 (NT1, NT2) were enrolled in the study together with healthy control donors. To look for autoreactive T cells in narcolepsy patients that target self-antigens of hypocretin neurons (hypocretin, TRIB2), the study used TCR Vbeta sequencing to follow clonotypes in blood and CSF.

The library was made by the immunoSEQ multiplex PCR assay. TCRdb holds this immuneACCESS table with in-frame rearrangements only. Some clones are missing; in checked studies, unresolved V genes explain under half, and the rest has no known cause. The sample records 20,000 to 30,000 clones, around 83% of which are singletons. The ten largest clones take up under 1.5% of the sample. For TCR Vbeta sequencing, memory CD4+ T cells were sorted ex vivo from the peripheral blood of both healthy controls and narcolepsy patients. This clone turned up a few times. Its antigen is still unknown. Base qualities are not at hand, and no much larger clone is one base apart. CDR3 length: 15 amino acids, cysteine to phenylalanine. Just the 45-base CDR3 DNA is kept, in frame starting at base 1. The junction shows trimming of 4 bases on V and 8 bases on J, and the gene matches do not reach 6 bases of it. CDR1 SNHLY and CDR2 FYNNEI were looked up in the germline V gene.

Study-level results and caveats: HCRT-specific and TRIB2-specific autoreactive clonotypes were highlighted in plots that compared CD4+ T cell clonotypes in CSF versus blood from the same patient. Patients and controls had similar numbers of sequenced blood memory CD4+ clonotypes, with averages of 39,000 to 50,000 in patients and 30,000 to 35,000 in controls. According to the report, autoreactive clonotypes were detected serially in the blood of the same patients and of different patients, but not in healthy controls. No sequences matching autoreactive T cell clones were contained in some blood memory CD4+ repertoires from patients and controls.

The receptor was derived from a human donor with narcolepsy. The sequenced sample was CD45RA- memory CD4+ T cells from PBMCs. What this sample's cell subset or site label stands for: memory T cells sorted ex vivo from peripheral blood. The chain couples TRBV2 to TRBJ1-6; 9 central bases correspond to TRBD1. The CDR3 protein sequence reads: CASSAQGAEDSPLHF. The sequenced DNA: TGTGCCAGCAGTGCACAGGGGGCCGAGGATTCACCCCTCCACTTT.